This T cell receptor (beta chain) was sequenced for a study of CD8+ T cells in alopecia areata. A few counts support this clone. TCR sequencing used cDNA made by reverse transcription of extracted RNA. Assay used: immunoSEQ multiplex PCR; TCRdb lists only in-frame clones, some missing. The sample has some 180,000 clones, 50% to 65% seen once; the top ten hold less than 14%. Sample treatment: oral pan-JAK inhibitor, 5-10 mg twice daily. Alopecia areata patients had lesional scalp punch biopsies and peripheral blood taken from them. The clonotype was recovered from a human donor with alopecia areata. Sequencing used CD8+ T cells sorted from blood, obtained at week 24, from a patient treated with tofacitinib.

CDR3 sequence: CASSIGQGAYNEQFF. The DNA of the CDR3 is TGTGCCAGTAGTATAGGGCAGGGAGCATACAATGAGCAGTTCTTC. V gene TRBV19 combines with J gene TRBJ2-1; D is perhaps TRBD1 or TRBD2 (5 bases each). Germline V gene sequence: CDR1 LNHDA, CDR2 SQIVND (reference sequence). V lost 1 base and J lost 4, with 11 bases in between. The CDR3 covers 15 residues.